This TCR beta chain was retrieved from a study of CD8+CD57+ T cells in acquired aplastic anemia. Looking at the study overall: An average of about 3.2 ug of DNA was obtained from sorted CD4+ and CD8+ cells.

It was patients with CD8+CD57+ cell expansion by flow cytometry who were chosen for sequencing. V was clipped by 3 bases and J by 3 bases, with 9 bases between them. Germline V CDR1 and CDR2: GTSNPN, SVGIG (reference sequence). The CDR3 runs 14 residues. Profiling that covered TCR beta VDJ and CDR3 relied on genomic DNA as its template. TCRdb reprocessed the reads via MiXCR and lists one record per CDR3 protein. This table has around 170,000 distinct CDR3 sequences, more than 45% appearing once. This sequence was found in a human donor with aplastic anemia. The gene calls are TRBV30 and TRBJ1-6, with a possible D match to TRBD1 (6 bases). Sequencing was carried out using sorted CD4+, CD8+, or CD8+CD57+ T cells (not recorded which) from PBMCs. The DNA for the CDR3 is TGTGCCTGGAGCGTCAGGGGCTATAATTCACCCCTCCACTTT. Translation: CAWSVRGYNSPLHF.